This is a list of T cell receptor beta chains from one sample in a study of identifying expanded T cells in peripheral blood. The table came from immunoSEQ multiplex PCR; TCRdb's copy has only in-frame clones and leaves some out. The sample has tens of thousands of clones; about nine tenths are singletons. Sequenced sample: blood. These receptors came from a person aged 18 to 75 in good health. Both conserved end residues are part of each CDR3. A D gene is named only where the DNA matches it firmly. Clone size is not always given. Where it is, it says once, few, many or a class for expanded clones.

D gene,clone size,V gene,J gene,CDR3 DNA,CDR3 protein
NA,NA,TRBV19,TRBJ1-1,TGTGCCAGTAGTATGAGGTTGGAGATAACACTTGGGCCTGAAGCTTTCTTT,CASSMRLEITLGPEAFF
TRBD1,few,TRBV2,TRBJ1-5,TGTGCCAGCAGTGGACAGGGTAGGGGCAATCAGCCCCAGCATTTT,CASSGQGRGNQPQHF
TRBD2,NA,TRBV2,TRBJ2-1,TGTGCCAGCAGTCCCTCTGGAAGCGGGAGTTACAATGAGCAGTTCTTC,CASSPSGSGSYNEQFF
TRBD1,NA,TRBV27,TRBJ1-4,TGTGCCAGCAGTTTATCGAAAAGGACAGGGCCTAATGAAAAACTGTTTTTT,CASSLSKRTGPNEKLFF
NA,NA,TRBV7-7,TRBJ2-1,TGTGCCAGCAGCTTGAGGCGGACTCCGGGACGCCGATCCAATGAGCAGTTCTTC,CASSLRRTPGRRSNEQFF
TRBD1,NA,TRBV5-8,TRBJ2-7,TGTGCCAGCAGCTTAGGACAGGGCCACTACGAGCAGTACTTC,CASSLGQGHYEQYF
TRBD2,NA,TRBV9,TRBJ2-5,TGTGCCAGCAGCGTTGGGCTAGCGGGGGAGGAGACCCAGTACTTC,CASSVGLAGEETQYF
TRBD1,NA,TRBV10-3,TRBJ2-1,TGTGCCATCAGAACGGACAGGGGGATCAACAATGAGCAGTTCTTC,CAIRTDRGINNEQFF
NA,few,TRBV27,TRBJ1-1,TGTGCCAGCAGTTTAGGCAGATACACTGAAGCTTTCTTT,CASSLGRYTEAFF
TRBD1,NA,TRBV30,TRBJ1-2,TGTGCCTGGAGTGACCCGACAGGGGGCTACTATGGCTACACCTTC,CAWSDPTGGYYGYTF
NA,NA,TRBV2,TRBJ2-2,TGTGCCAGCACCTCAACTAGCTCGTATGGCGGGGAGCTGTTTTTT,CASTSTSSYGGELFF
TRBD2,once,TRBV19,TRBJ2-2,TGTGCCAGGGAATATGGGAGGGTGCCGAACACCGGGGAGCTGTTTTTT,CAREYGRVPNTGELFF
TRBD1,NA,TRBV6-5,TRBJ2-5,TGTGCCAGCAGCAACAGGGGAGAGACCCAGTACTTC,CASSNRGETQYF
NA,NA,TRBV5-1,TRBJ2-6,TGCGCCAGCAGCTTTGCGGGCCTCTCTGGGGCCAACGTCCTGACTTTC,CASSFAGLSGANVLTF
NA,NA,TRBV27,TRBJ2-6,TGTGCCAGCAGTTACGGGATCTCTGGGGCCAACGTCCTGACTTTC,CASSYGISGANVLTF
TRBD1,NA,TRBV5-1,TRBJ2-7,TGCGCCAGCAACGGACAGGAATCCTACGAGCAGTACTTC,CASNGQESYEQYF